A single sample gave rise to the 9 T cell receptor beta chains below, sequenced in a study of T cells after yellow fever vaccination. TCRdb re-called the 5' RACE reads with MiXCR, one entry per CDR3 protein. The sample consists of hundreds of thousands of distinct CDR3 sequences, 12% of them appearing once. The material sequenced was CD4+ T cells sorted from PBMCs, taken 15 days after the yellow fever booster vaccination. The receptors derive from a man younger than 35 who received the YFV17D yellow fever vaccine.

This clonotype was seen many times. The CDR3 region is CASSDGQGAKLHGYTF. The CDR3 bases are TGTGCCAGCAGCGATGGACAGGGGGCAAAACTGCATGGCTACACCTTC. The chain uses TRBV9 and TRBJ1-2; TRBD1 agrees at 11 bases. Germline lookup yields CDR1 SGDLS and CDR2 YYNGEE. The CDR3 sequence is 16 residues long. Unmatched junction bases numbered 10, after V lost 3 bases and J lost 6 bases. The full variable domain, completed using reference TRBV9 and TRBJ1-2, is DSGVTQTPKHLITATGQRVTLRCSPRSGDLSVYWYQQSLDQGLQFLIQYYNGEERAKGNILERFSAQQFPDLHSELNLSSLELGDSALYFCASSDGQGAKLHGYTFGSGTRLTVV.

Ten or more counts support this clonotype. This sequence joins TRBV2 and TRBJ2-2; D gene uncertain. Per the germline V gene, CDR1 is SNHLY and CDR2 is FYNNEI. Trimming stripped 0 bases from V and 6 bases from J, with 8 bases between. The CDR3 covers 14 residues. DNA of the CDR3: TGTGCCAGCAGTGAAGCCGAGGCTTCCGGGGAGCTGTTTTTT. This codes for CASSEAEASGELFF.

In this sample, this clonotype turned up a few times. The V and J genes are TRBV5-1 and TRBJ2-3; 7 bases fit TRBD1. Trimming removed 8 bases from V and 5 bases from J; junction bases left unmatched: 14. This CDR3 has 15 residues. The germline gives CDR1 SGHRS, CDR2 YFSETQ. This CDR3 is CASYNDRAGGDTQYF. The DNA of the CDR3 is TGCGCCAGTTATAATGACAGGGCCGGTGGAGATACGCAGTATTTT.

This clonotype was detected ten times or more. The chain links TRBV6-2 or TRBV6-3 to TRBJ2-5; D is undetermined. Per the germline V gene, CDR1 is MNHEY and CDR2 is SVGEGT. V dropped 0 bases and J dropped 5 bases, with 7 bases sitting between them. This CDR3 is 13 amino acids long. CDR3 sequence reads: CASSYSLGETQYF. In nucleotides, the CDR3 is TGTGCCAGCAGTTACTCGTTGGGCGAGACCCAGTACTTC.

In its sample, this clonotype was seen many times. This chain connects TRBV6-2 or TRBV6-3 to TRBJ1-1; no reliable D call. Between the trimmed V and J ends, which lost 6 bases and 1 base, there was a span of 12 bases. Germline assignment: CDR1 MNHEY and CDR2 SVGEGT. The CDR3 extends over 14 amino acids. The CDR3 bases are TGTGCCAGCAGAACACCTCAAGAGAACACTGAAGCTTTCTTT. Translated, it gives CASRTPQENTEAFF.

The J gene is TRBJ1-2, the V gene TRBV12-5; 7 bases match TRBD1. V shed 3 bases and J 4 bases; nucleotides not matched to a gene: 8. The CDR3 spans 15 residues. Germline-derived CDR1 and CDR2 are LGHNT and FRNRAP. This chain's CDR3 is CASGLSRGVIYGYTF. The DNA of the CDR3 is TGTGCTAGTGGTTTATCCAGGGGGGTAATCTATGGCTACACCTTC.

The rearrangement links TRBV28 to TRBJ2-7, with 8 bases that match TRBD2. Germline loops: CDR1 MDHEN, CDR2 SYDVKM. The CDR3 totals 17 residues. Trimming at V came to 1 base and at J to 4 bases, leaving 12 bases not matched to a gene. The CDR3 DNA reads as TGTGCCAGCAGTTTATCGGTGGGTGGAGCGGGAGAATACGAGCAGTACGTC. Translated, it gives CASSLSVGGAGEYEQYV.

This chain uses TRBV6-5 with TRBJ2-3; D might be TRBD1 (6 bases). The CDR3 spans 13 residues. Trimming pared 9 bases from V and 5 bases from J, leaving 15 bases between. Germline CDR1 reads MNHEY; CDR2 reads SVGAGI. In DNA, the CDR3 is TGTGCCAGGGCTAACAGGGCGGGAGATACGCAGTATTTT. It encodes CARANRAGDTQYF.

This clonotype appeared a few times. This chain links TRBV23-1 with TRBJ2-7, with 7 nucleotides matching TRBD1. TRBV23-1 is an open reading frame whose function is uncertain. This CDR3 has 18 residues. V lost 4 bases to trimming and J lost 1 base; unmatched junction nucleotides: 16. CDR3 amino acids: CASSLPPRQGRISYEQYV. The CDR3 DNA is TGCGCCAGCAGTCTCCCGCCCCGACAGGGACGAATATCCTACGAGCAGTACGTC.